Shown below are 5 T cell receptor beta chains from a single sample sequenced in a study of CD8+CD57+ T cells in acquired aplastic anemia (dated by TCRdb to 2016 to 2018). Flow cytometry had shown CD8+CD57+ cell expansion in the patients selected for sequencing. This sample was sequenced with an Illumina HiSeq 2000. Genomic DNA served as template for TCR beta VDJ combination and CDR3 sequence profiling. TCRdb applied fastp at Q25 and MiXCR to the public reads, then kept only in-frame beta chains. Rows with one shared CDR3 protein collapse into an entry with the most common genes and DNA. The sample yields around 210,000 distinct CDR3 sequences; less than 75% were counted once. About 60% of the sample rests with the top ten. The material sequenced was sorted CD4+, CD8+, or CD8+CD57+ T cells (not recorded which) from PBMCs. The source of these receptors is a human donor with aplastic anemia.

The V gene is TRBV20-1, the J gene TRBJ2-7; 12 bases line up with TRBD2. This CDR3 has 16 amino acids. Germline V gives CDR1 DFQATT, CDR2 SNEGSKA (reference sequence). The V segment lost 1 base and the J segment 0 bases; nucleotides outside the gene matches: 4. CDR3 in DNA: TGCAGTGCTAGAGGACTAGCGGGGGCGAGCTCCTACGAGCAGTACTTC. Translation: CSARGLAGASSYEQYF.

The chain uses TRBV28 and TRBJ2-2; 12 positions agree with TRBD2. The V gene end was trimmed by 3 bases and the J gene end by 6 bases; junction bases not matched to a gene: 5. The CDR3 consists of 16 residues. Germline CDR1 is MDHEN and CDR2 is SYDVKM. CDR3: CASSFLAGGRSGELFF. CDR3 in DNA: TGTGCCAGCAGTTTTCTAGCGGGGGGGCGGTCCGGGGAGCTGTTTTTT.

The chain joins TRBV24-1 to TRBJ2-7; the D gene is possibly TRBD2 (6 bases). The CDR3 length is 13 residues. CDR1 is KGHDR and CDR2 is SFDVKD in the germline V gene. V was trimmed by 4 bases and J by 7 bases, leaving 13 bases between them. CDR3 DNA: TGTGCCACCAGTGACACTAGCCTGGGGGAGCAGTACTTC. Its protein is CATSDTSLGEQYF.

As regards this clonotype: At one boundary the junction diverges from the germline segment, which might be a read error. The gene calls are TRBV29-1 and TRBJ2-2, with TRBD2 matching 7 bases. CDR3 length: 15 residues. Germline CDR1 SQVTM, CDR2 ANQGSEA. The CDR3 is CSVIRLGGNTGELVF. Written as DNA, the CDR3 is TGCAGCGTCATCCGGTTGGGAGGGAACACCGGGGAGCTGGTTTTT.

Ten or more counts support this clonotype. V is TRBV11-2 and J is TRBJ2-7; D is uncertain. The V end was cut by 5 bases, the J end by 5 bases, with 13 bases between. CDR1 and CDR2 from the germline V gene are SGHAT and FQNNGV. CDR3 size: 13 residues. DNA of the CDR3: TGTGCCAGCAGCCCCACGTCGGGCCACGAGCAGTACTTC. Translating it yields CASSPTSGHEQYF.